This T cell receptor beta chain stems from a study of radiotherapy plus CTLA-4 blockade in lung cancer. Whole-study context: Patients showed objective responses in 15% to 20% of cases, and disease control was achieved by 31%. Notes on the study in general: After radiotherapy and ipilimumab, tumor-derived clones expanded in peripheral blood. Reports identified early blood T cell clone dynamics, with interferon-beta, as the best response predictor.

Germline loops: CDR1 LGHNA, CDR2 YNFKEQ. The junction had 6 bases not matched to a gene; V was cut back by 4 bases and J by 5 bases. The length of the CDR3 is 14 residues. Note on this clone: The antigen is unknown.

Assay used: immunoSEQ multiplex PCR; TCRdb lists only in-frame clones, some missing. The sample consists of about 39,000 clones, about four fifths of them appearing once. CTLA-4 blockade using ipilimumab, together with focal radiation, was received by patients with chemo-refractory metastatic non-small-cell lung cancer. This receptor was obtained from a human donor with non-small cell lung cancer that progressed on radiotherapy plus ipilimumab. The chain joins TRBV4-2 to TRBJ2-5, with 8 bases fitting TRBD1. This material consisted of peripheral blood, taken from a patient treated with radiotherapy plus ipilimumab. Written as DNA, the CDR3 is TGTGCCAGCAGCCCGGACAGGGTAGGTGAGACCCAGTACTTC. The encoded protein is CASSPDRVGETQYF.